The present entry profiles one TCR beta chain with its context. The CDR3 contains 17 residues. Trimming removed 6 bases from V and 4 bases from J; junction bases left unmatched: 12. Germline values: CDR1 SEHNR, CDR2 FQNEAQ (reference sequence). CD8 cells classed as naive were CD45RO-negative and positively selected for CCR7, excluding terminally differentiated effector memory CD45RA+ cells. Those who donated were healthy HIV-negative adults, with no recent acute infections or vaccinations reported. Sorted-subset replicate PCRs used 200 ng of genomic DNA. This amount corresponded to 30,000 to 35,000 T cell genomes. Assay used: immunoSEQ multiplex PCR; TCRdb lists only in-frame clones, some missing. In the table there are 560,000 or so clones, around 96% of which are singletons. The source of the sample is a study of shared clonotypes between healthy human individuals.

The J gene is TRBJ2-1, the V gene TRBV7-9, with TRBD2 matching over 10 bases. The sample consisted of naive CD8+ T cells sorted from blood. This receptor was identified in a woman in her twenties or thirties in good health. CDR3 sequence: CASSRPLKREGYNEQFF. CDR3 DNA: TGTGCCAGCAGTCGACCGTTAAAGCGGGAGGGTTACAATGAGCAGTTCTTC.